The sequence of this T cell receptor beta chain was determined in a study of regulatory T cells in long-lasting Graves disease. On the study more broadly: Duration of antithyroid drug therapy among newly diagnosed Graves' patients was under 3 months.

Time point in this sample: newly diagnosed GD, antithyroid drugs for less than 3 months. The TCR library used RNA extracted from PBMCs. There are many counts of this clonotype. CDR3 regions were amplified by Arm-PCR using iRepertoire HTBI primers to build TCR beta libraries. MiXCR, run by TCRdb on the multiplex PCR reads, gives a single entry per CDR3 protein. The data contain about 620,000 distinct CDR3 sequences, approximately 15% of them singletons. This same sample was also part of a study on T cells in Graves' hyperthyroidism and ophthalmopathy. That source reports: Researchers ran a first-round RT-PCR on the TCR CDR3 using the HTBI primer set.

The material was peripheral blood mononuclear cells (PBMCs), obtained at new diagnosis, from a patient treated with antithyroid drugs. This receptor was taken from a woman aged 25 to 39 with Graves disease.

For the CDR3, the DNA is TGTGCCAGCTCCCCCGAGCCAGTCTACAATGAGCAGTTCTTC. Residues: CASSPEPVYNEQFF. This chain connects TRBV18 to TRBJ2-1; D not certain. The CDR3 covers 14 residues. V was shortened by 6 bases and J by 3 bases, with 12 bases between the two germline ends. Germline CDR1 reads KGHSH; CDR2 reads LQKENI.